Shown below are 11 T cell receptor beta chains from a single sample sequenced in a study of blood T cell repertoires in COVID-19. The protocol was immunoSEQ multiplex PCR, while the TCRdb copy is restricted to in-frame clones and leaves out a portion. Of under 350,000 clones in the sample, approximately 83% were seen once. Input material: peripheral blood. The receptors stem from a woman aged 65 to 85 with acute or convalescent COVID-19.

The table lists this clone with a count of one. The J gene is TRBJ1-3, the V gene TRBV7-9, with TRBD1 matching 8 bases. The CDR3 totals 17 residues. Trimming at V came to 5 bases and at J to 0 bases, leaving 9 bases not matched to a gene. Germline CDR1 and CDR2: SEHNR and FQNEAQ (reference sequence). This chain's CDR3 is CASSIPGDRNSGNTIYF. The CDR3 nucleotides are TGTGCCAGCAGCATACCTGGGGACAGGAACTCTGGAAACACCATATATTTT. The entire variable domain, with the rest obtained from reference TRBV7-9 and TRBJ1-3, is as follows: DTGVSQNPRHKITKRGQNVTFRCDPISEHNRLYWYRQTLGQGPEFLTYFQNEAQLEKSRLLSDRFSAERPKGSFSTLEIQRTEQGDSAMYLCASSIPGDRNSGNTIYFGEGSWLTVV.

This chain joins TRBV19 and TRBJ1-3; no firm D call. Germline loops: CDR1 LNHDA, CDR2 SQIVND (reference sequence). CDR3 length: 14 residues. Trimming cost V 7 bases and J 0 bases, with 10 bases left between them. As DNA, the CDR3 is TGTGCCAGTACCAAAGGGAGCTCTGGAAACACCATATATTTT. This codes for CASTKGSSGNTIYF.

The chain couples TRBV5-1 to TRBJ2-1; 7 bases agree with TRBD2. This CDR3 has 15 amino acids. The germline gives CDR1 SGHRS, CDR2 YFSETQ. The V gene end was trimmed by 5 bases and the J gene end by 4 bases; junction bases not matched to a gene: 9. The CDR3 DNA follows: TGCGCCAGCAGGACCTGGGAGGGAGGTTACAATGAGCAGTTCTTC. This translates into CASRTWEGGYNEQFF. Full variable domain (remainder filled in from reference TRBV5-1 and TRBJ2-1): KAGVTQTPRYLIKTRGQQVTLSCSPISGHRSVSWYQQTPGQGLQFLFEYFSETQRNKGNFPGRFSGRQFSNSRSEMNVSTLELGDSALYLCASRTWEGGYNEQFFGPGTRLTVL.

This sequence joins TRBV4-1 and TRBJ1-4, with a tentative D call TRBD1 (5 bases). V lost 4 bases and J 0 bases, leaving 15 bases between the germline ends. In germline, CDR1 is MGHRA, CDR2 YSYEKL. CDR3 length: 17 residues. CDR3 nucleotide sequence: TGCGCCAGCAGCCGTGGGGCAGCGTTTTCAACTAATGAAAAACTGTTTTTT. It encodes CASSRGAAFSTNEKLFF.

The chain couples TRBV5-4 to TRBJ1-1; TRBD1 is a possible D gene (5 bases). Germline loops: CDR1 SGHNT, CDR2 YYREEE (reference sequence). CDR3 size: 17 residues. V lost 0 bases, J lost 3 bases, and 18 bases lay in between. This CDR3 is CASSLELQVSGDTEAFF. DNA of the CDR3: TGTGCCAGCAGCTTGGAACTACAGGTGTCTGGGGACACTGAAGCTTTCTTT.

The V and J genes are TRBV3-1 (or the pseudogene TRBV3-2) and TRBJ1-6; no clear D gene. The CDR3 has 13 residues. Trimming removed 1 base at V and 11 bases at J, with 9 bases between. Germline-derived CDR1 and CDR2 are LGHDT and YNNKEL (reference sequence). The CDR3 region is CASSQVWLAPLHF. For the CDR3, the DNA is TGTGCCAGCAGCCAAGTTTGGCTAGCACCCCTCCACTTT.

The J gene is TRBJ1-1, the V gene TRBV19; 7 bases fit TRBD1. CDR3 length equals 15 residues. Germline loops: CDR1 LNHDA, CDR2 SQIVND (reference sequence). V was clipped by 6 bases and J by 0 bases; unmatched bases: 7. The CDR3 sequence is CASRPPTGLNTEAFF. The CDR3 coding sequence is TGTGCCAGTAGGCCCCCGACAGGGCTGAACACTGAAGCTTTCTTT.

The chain recombines TRBV6-6 with TRBJ2-2; D possibly corresponds to TRBD2 (6 bases). Germline V CDR1 and CDR2: MNHNY, SVGAGI (reference sequence). V was trimmed by 7 bases and J by 1 base, leaving 13 bases between them. The CDR3 contains 15 residues. The CDR3 nucleotides are TGTGCCAGCACGTCCACTAGCCGGAACACCGGGGAGCTGTTTTTT. Its protein product is CASTSTSRNTGELFF.

The gene calls are TRBV10-1 and TRBJ2-3, with 9 positions matching TRBD1. Germline V lookup: CDR1 WNHNN, CDR2 SYGVQD (reference sequence). This CDR3 is 15 amino acids long. The J segment lost 0 bases and the V segment lost 7 bases, leaving 5 bases of the junction unmatched. CDR3 DNA sequence: TGCGCCAGCAAATCGGACAGGGGAAGCACAGATACGCAGTATTTT. Translated, it gives CASKSDRGSTDTQYF.

Turning to this clone: A read error may explain this, as a much larger clone is one base away. In DNA, the CDR3 is TGTGCCCGCTCTACCTGGGGGGGGGACAGGGGATACGAGCAGTACTTC. Protein sequence: CARSTWGGDRGYEQYF. The chain couples TRBV2 to TRBJ2-7; 10 nucleotides align to TRBD1. The germline gives CDR1 SNHLY, CDR2 FYNNEI. Losses at the gene ends were 11 bases for V and 4 bases for J; bases not matched to a gene: 17. The CDR3 contains 16 residues.

This clone was seen a single time. The chain uses TRBV6-6 and TRBJ1-2, with 7 nucleotides matching TRBD1. The V and J ends lost 4 bases and 8 bases, in that order; junction bases with no gene match: 10. From germline, CDR1 is MNHNY and CDR2 SVGAGI (reference sequence). The CDR3 covers 14 residues. The CDR3 sequence is CASSSTGEVQGYTF. The CDR3, as DNA: TGTGCCAGCAGTTCAACAGGGGAGGTACAGGGCTACACCTTC.